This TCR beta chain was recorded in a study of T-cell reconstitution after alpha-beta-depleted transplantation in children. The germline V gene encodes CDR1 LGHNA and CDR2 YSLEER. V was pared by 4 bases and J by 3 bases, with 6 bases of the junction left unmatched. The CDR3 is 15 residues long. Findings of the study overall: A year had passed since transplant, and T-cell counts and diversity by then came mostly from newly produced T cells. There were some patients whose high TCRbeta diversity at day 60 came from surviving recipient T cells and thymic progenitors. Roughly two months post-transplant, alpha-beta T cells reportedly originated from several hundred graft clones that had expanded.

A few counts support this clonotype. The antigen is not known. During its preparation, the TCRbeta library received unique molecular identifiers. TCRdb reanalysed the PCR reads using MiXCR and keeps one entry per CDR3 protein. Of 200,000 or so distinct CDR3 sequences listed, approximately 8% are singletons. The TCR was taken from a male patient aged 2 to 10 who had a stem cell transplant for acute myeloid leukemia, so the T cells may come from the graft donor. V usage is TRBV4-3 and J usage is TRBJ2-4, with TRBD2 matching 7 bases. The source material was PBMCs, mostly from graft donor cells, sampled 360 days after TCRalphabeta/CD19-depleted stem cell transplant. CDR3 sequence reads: CASSLLRGNKNIQYF. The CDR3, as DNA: TGCGCCAGCAGCCTTCTGCGGGGGAACAAAAACATTCAGTACTTC.